Shown below are 25 T cell receptor beta chains from a single sample sequenced in a study of T cells expressing NK-cell markers. TCRdb reanalyzed the 5' RACE reads and collapses them to one entry per CDR3 protein, without DNA. Its table records fewer than 300,000 distinct CDR3 sequences. The sequencing input was blood T cells: a sorted CD56 or NKG2C T cell subset, CD4+ or CD8+ T cells, or bulk PBMC T cells (not recorded which). The receptors derive from a woman between 18 and 69 years old in good health.

This chain links TRBV20-1 with TRBJ1-6; checking the TCRdb D call of TRBD1 is not possible without DNA. This CDR3 comprises 17 residues. Germline lookup yields CDR1 DFQATT and CDR2 SNEGSKA (reference sequence). The CDR3 is CSARDLAGRGYNSPLHF.

This rearrangement joins TRBV5-1 to TRBJ2-1; TCRdb indicates TRBD1, and absent DNA this call remains unverified. The CDR3 spans 14 residues. The germline V gene encodes CDR1 SGHRS and CDR2 YFSETQ. CDR3 region: CASNPTGTYNEQFF.

The J gene is TRBJ2-6, the V gene TRBV5-1; TCRdb picks TRBD1, but there is no DNA to check that call. Germline-derived CDR1 and CDR2 are SGHRS and YFSETQ. The length of the CDR3 is 15 residues. CDR3 protein: CASRQGFSGANVLTF.

The V call is TRBV23-1, the J call TRBJ2-1. TRBV23-1 is an open reading frame, and its role is uncertain. CDR3 length equals 14 residues. CDR3 sequence: CASSQSCWGNEQFF.

The rearrangement uses TRBV7-8 and TRBJ2-1; the TCRdb D gene call, TRBD1, has no DNA to confirm it. Germline V gene lookup returns CDR1 SGHVS and CDR2 FQNEAQ. The length of the CDR3 is 16 residues. The CDR3 sequence is CASSLRPGPSSHEQFF.

The chain has TRBV5-5 and TRBJ2-2. In germline, CDR1 is SGHKS, CDR2 YYEKEE (reference sequence). This CDR3 comprises 15 residues. CDR3 sequence reads: CASSLVVGDTGELFF.

This sequence joins TRBV28 and TRBJ2-3; the TRBD1 assignment by TCRdb is unverifiable without DNA. The CDR3 extends over 14 amino acids. The germline V gene encodes CDR1 MDHEN and CDR2 SYDVKM. This CDR3 reads CASVTAGPKDTQYF.

The rearrangement joins TRBV20-1 to TRBJ1-1; TCRdb's D call, TRBD1, is unchecked because there is no DNA. CDR3 length: 15 residues. Germline V CDR1 and CDR2: DFQATT, SNEGSKA (reference sequence). CDR3 sequence reads: CSAPQTGGPNTEAFF.

V is TRBV11-3 and J is TRBJ2-2; with no DNA, the TCRdb D assignment of TRBD2 cannot be verified. Germline V gene lookup returns CDR1 SGHNT and CDR2 YENEEA. The CDR3 is 17 residues long. This CDR3 reads CASSSQAGGLGTGELFF.

The CDR3 is CASRHRQSEETQYF. The genes are TRBV12-3 or TRBV12-4 and TRBJ2-5; TCRdb gives TRBD1 as the D gene, but with no DNA this cannot be confirmed. This CDR3 contains 14 residues.

CDR3 loop: CSATGQGGRQPQHF. The gene calls are TRBV20-1 and TRBJ1-5; as DNA is missing, the TRBD1 call by TCRdb cannot be tested. CDR3 length: 14 amino acids. CDR1 and CDR2 (germline): DFQATT, SNEGSKA (reference sequence).

The rearrangement joins TRBV5-1 to TRBJ2-1; the TRBD1 assignment by TCRdb is unverifiable without DNA. The CDR3 contains 15 residues. Germline assignment: CDR1 SGHRS and CDR2 YFSETQ. CDR3 amino acids: CASSPGTQGYNEQFF.

The chain combines TRBV20-1 with TRBJ2-1; with no DNA, the TCRdb D assignment of TRBD1 cannot be verified. Germline V gives CDR1 DFQATT, CDR2 SNEGSKA (reference sequence). CDR3 length: 14 residues. This CDR3 is CSAMLGPRVNEQFF.

The chain links TRBV12-3 or TRBV12-4 to TRBJ1-5; no DNA is available, so the TRBD1 call from TCRdb remains unchecked. The CDR3 sequence is 14 residues long. CDR3 residues: CASSLGGVHQPQHF.

The rearrangement joins TRBV4-3 to TRBJ2-1. The CDR3 runs 16 residues. Germline loops: CDR1 LGHNA, CDR2 YSLEER. The CDR3 loop reads CASSLTWRDSYNEQFF.

The CDR3 is CASTHPRDRRNTEAFF. V and J are TRBV12-3 or TRBV12-4 and TRBJ1-1; TCRdb's D call, TRBD1, is unchecked because there is no DNA. The CDR3 runs 16 residues.

CDR3 sequence: CSARRRANTEAFF. J is TRBJ1-1 and V is TRBV20-1; lacking DNA, the TRBD1 call made by TCRdb goes unchecked. Germline CDR1 is DFQATT and CDR2 is SNEGSKA (reference sequence). The CDR3 runs 13 residues.

The chain joins TRBV7-2 to TRBJ1-5; TCRdb lists TRBD1, though no DNA is available to test this call. Germline CDR1 and CDR2: SGHTA and FQGNSA. CDR3 length: 16 amino acids. CDR3 residues: CASSIHQGGAGQPQHF.

This sequence joins TRBV10-3 and TRBJ1-1; TCRdb's D call, TRBD1, is unchecked because there is no DNA. Per germline, CDR1 ENHRY and CDR2 SYGVKD. This CDR3 region has 14 residues. The CDR3 sequence: CAISDRAVNTEAFF.

The V and J genes are TRBV28 and TRBJ2-1; the TCRdb call, TRBD2, lacks DNA for checking. Germline lookup yields CDR1 MDHEN and CDR2 SYDVKM. The CDR3 runs to 15 residues. The CDR3 sequence: CASIVSRGSNNEQFF.

The V call is TRBV29-1, the J call TRBJ2-3; TCRdb selects TRBD1, and the lack of DNA leaves this call unchecked. This CDR3 has 14 residues. The germline V gene encodes CDR1 SQVTM and CDR2 ANQGSEA. CDR3 sequence reads: CSVRQGIEVDTQYF.

This rearrangement joins TRBV27 to TRBJ1-5; there is no DNA to check the TCRdb D call of TRBD1. Germline CDR1 reads MNHEY; CDR2 reads SMNVEV (reference sequence). The CDR3 consists of 13 residues. The CDR3 spells CASGRGSNQPQHF.

V gene TRBV27 combines with J gene TRBJ2-6; TCRdb gives TRBD1 as the D gene, but with no DNA this cannot be confirmed. Germline V CDR1 and CDR2: MNHEY, SMNVEV (reference sequence). CDR3 length equals 21 residues. CDR3 residues: CASSLSPRGSSGVSGANVLTF.

This chain joins TRBV20-1 and TRBJ1-2. Germline CDR1 is DFQATT and CDR2 is SNEGSKA (reference sequence). The CDR3 spans 13 residues. CDR3 residues: CSATITANYGYTF.

The J gene is TRBJ1-1, the V gene TRBV25-1; absent DNA, TCRdb's TRBD1 call cannot be checked. The CDR3 has 14 residues. The germline V gene has CDR1 MGHDK and CDR2 SYGVNS. CDR3: CASSEYSRNTEAFF.